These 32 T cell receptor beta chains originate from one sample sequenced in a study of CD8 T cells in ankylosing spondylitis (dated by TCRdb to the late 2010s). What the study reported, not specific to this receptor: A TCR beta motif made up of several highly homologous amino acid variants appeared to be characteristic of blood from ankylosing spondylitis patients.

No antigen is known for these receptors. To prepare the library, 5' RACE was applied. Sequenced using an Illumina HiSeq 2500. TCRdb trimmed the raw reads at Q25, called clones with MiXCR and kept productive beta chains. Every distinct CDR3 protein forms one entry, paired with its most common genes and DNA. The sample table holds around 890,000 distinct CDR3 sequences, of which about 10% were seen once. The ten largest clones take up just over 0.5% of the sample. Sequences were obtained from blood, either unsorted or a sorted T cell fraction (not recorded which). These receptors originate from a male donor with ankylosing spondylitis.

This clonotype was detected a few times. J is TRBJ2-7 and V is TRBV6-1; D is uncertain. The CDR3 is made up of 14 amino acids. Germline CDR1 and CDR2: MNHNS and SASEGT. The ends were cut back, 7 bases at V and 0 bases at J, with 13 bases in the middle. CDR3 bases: TGTGCCAGCACAGTTGGTGGTATCTCCTACGAGCAGTACTTC. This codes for CASTVGGISYEQYF.

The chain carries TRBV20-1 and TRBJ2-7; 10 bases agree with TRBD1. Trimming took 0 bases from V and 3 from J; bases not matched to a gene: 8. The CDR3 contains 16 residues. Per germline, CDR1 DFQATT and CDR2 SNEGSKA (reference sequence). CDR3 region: CSARETPGQGSYEQYF. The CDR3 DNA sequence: TGCAGTGCTAGAGAGACTCCGGGACAGGGGAGCTACGAGCAGTACTTC.

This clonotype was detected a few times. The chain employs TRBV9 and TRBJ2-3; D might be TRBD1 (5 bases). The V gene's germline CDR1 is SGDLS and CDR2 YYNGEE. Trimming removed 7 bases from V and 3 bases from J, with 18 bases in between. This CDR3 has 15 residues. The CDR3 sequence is CASSPQGYWTDTQYF. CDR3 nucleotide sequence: TGTGCCAGCTCCCCGCAGGGCTACTGGACAGATACGCAGTATTTT.

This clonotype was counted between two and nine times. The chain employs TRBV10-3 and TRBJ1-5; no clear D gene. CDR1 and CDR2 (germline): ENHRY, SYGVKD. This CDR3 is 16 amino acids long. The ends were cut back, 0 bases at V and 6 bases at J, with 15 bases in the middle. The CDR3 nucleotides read TGTGCCATCAGTGAGTCGACTCGAAAGGGTGTTCAGCCCCAGCATTTT. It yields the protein CAISESTRKGVQPQHF.

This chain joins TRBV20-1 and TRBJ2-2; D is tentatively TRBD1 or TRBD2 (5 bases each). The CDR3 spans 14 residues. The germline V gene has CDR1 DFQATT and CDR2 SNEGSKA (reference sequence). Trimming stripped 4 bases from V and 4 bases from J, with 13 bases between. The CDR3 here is CSAKRVRGTGELFF. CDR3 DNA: TGCAGTGCTAAGCGTGTGAGGGGCACCGGGGAGCTGTTTTTT.

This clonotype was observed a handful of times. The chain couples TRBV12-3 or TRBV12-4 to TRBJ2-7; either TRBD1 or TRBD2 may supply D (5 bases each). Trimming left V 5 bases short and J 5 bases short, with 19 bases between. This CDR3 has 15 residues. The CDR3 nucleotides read TGTGCCAGCAGTCAACTTGGGGGAGTACAGAACGAGCAGTACTTC. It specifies CASSQLGGVQNEQYF.

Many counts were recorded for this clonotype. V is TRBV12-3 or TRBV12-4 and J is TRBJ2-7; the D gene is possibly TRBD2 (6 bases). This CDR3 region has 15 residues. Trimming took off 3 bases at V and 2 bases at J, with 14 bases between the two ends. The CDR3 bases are TGTGCCAGCAGTTTGGATCCCGGGAGCGCCTACGAGCAGTACTTC. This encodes CASSLDPGSAYEQYF.

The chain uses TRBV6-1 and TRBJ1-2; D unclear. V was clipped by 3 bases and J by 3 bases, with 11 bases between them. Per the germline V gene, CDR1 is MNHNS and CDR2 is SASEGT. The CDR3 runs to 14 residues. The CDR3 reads CASSEMGADYGYTF. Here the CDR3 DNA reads TGTGCCAGCAGTGAGATGGGAGCGGACTATGGCTACACCTTC.

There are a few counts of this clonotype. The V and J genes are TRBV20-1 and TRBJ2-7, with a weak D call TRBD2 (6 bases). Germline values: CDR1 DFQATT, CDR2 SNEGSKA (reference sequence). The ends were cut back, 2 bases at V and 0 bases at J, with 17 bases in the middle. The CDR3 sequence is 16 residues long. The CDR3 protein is CSARPRAGGYSYEQYF. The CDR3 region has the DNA TGCAGTGCTAGACCCAGGGCTGGGGGGTACTCCTACGAGCAGTACTTC.

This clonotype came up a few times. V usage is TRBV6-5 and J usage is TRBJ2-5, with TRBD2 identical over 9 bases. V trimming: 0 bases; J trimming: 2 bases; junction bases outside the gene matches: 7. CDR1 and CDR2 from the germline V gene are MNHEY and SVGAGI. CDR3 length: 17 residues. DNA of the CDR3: TGTGCCAGCAGTTACTCAGGGGCTAGCGGGACTCAAGAGACCCAGTACTTC. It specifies CASSYSGASGTQETQYF.

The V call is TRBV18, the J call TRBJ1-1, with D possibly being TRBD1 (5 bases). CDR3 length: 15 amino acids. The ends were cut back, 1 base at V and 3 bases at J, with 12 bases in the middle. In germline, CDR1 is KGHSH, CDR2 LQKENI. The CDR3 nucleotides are TGTGCCAGCTCACCACGGGGGAGTTCGGACACTGAAGCTTTCTTT. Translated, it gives CASSPRGSSDTEAFF.

CDR3 nucleotide sequence: TGCAGTGCTAGAGATCGATCCGGGAGCGCCTACGAGCAGTACTTC. It yields the protein CSARDRSGSAYEQYF. J is TRBJ2-7 and V is TRBV20-1; tentative D call: TRBD2 (6 bases). V dropped 0 bases and J dropped 2 bases, with 14 bases sitting between them. The germline gives CDR1 DFQATT, CDR2 SNEGSKA (reference sequence). The CDR3 has 15 residues.

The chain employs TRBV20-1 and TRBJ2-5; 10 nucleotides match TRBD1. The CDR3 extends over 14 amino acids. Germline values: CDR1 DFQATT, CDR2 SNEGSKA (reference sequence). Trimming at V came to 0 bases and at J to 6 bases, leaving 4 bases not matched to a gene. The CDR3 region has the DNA TGCAGTGCTAGAGAGACAGGGGGCCGAAAGACCCAGTACTTC. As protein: CSARETGGRKTQYF.

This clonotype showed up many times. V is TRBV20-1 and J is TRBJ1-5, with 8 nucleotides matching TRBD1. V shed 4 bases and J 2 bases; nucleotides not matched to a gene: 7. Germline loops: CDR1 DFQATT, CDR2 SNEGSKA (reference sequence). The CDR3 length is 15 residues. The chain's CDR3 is CSAKMTGVGNQPQHF. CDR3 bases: TGCAGTGCTAAAATGACAGGGGTGGGCAATCAGCCCCAGCATTTT.

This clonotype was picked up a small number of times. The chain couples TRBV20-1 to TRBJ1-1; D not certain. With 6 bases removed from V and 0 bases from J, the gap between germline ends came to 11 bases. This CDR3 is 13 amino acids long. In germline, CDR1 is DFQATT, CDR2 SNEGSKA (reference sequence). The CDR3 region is CSADGGVNTEAFF. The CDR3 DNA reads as TGCAGTGCCGATGGCGGCGTGAACACTGAAGCTTTCTTT.

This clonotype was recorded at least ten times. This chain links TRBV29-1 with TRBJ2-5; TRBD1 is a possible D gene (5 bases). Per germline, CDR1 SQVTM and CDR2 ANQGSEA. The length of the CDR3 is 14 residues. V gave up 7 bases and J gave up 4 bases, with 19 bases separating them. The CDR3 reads CSATGRVIRETQYF. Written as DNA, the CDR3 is TGCAGCGCGACCGGCAGGGTGATCAGAGAGACCCAGTACTTC.

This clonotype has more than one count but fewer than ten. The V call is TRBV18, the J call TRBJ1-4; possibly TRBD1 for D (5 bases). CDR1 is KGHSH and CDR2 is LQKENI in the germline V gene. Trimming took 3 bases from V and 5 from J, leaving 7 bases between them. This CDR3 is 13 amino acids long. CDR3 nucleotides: TGTGCCAGCTCACCCAGGGTCAATGAAAAACTGTTTTTT. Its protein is CASSPRVNEKLFF. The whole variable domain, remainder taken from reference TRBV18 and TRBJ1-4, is NAGVMQNPRHLVRRRGQEARLRCSPMKGHSHVYWYRQLPEEGLKFMVYLQKENIIDESGMPKERFSAEFPKEGPSILRIQQVVRGDSAAYFCASSPRVNEKLFFGSGTQLSVL.

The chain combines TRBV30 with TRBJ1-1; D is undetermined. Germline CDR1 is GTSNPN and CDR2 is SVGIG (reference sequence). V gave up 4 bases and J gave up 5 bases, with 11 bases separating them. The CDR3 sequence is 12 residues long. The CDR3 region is CAWTPRGTEAFF. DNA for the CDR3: TGTGCCTGGACCCCACGTGGGACTGAAGCTTTCTTT.

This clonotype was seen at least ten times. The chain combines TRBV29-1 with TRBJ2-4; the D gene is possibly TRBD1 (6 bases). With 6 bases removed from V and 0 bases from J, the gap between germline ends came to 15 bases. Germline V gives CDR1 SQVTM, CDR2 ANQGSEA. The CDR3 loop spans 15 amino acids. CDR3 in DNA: TGCAGCGTGGCCCAGGGGACCATAGCCAAAAACATTCAGTACTTC. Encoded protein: CSVAQGTIAKNIQYF.

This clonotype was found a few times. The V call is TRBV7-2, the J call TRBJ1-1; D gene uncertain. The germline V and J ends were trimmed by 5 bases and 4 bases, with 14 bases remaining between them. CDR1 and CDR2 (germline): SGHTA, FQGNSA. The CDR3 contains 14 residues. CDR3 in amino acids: CASSPRPQLTEAFF. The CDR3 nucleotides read TGTGCCAGCAGCCCAAGACCTCAACTCACTGAAGCTTTCTTT.

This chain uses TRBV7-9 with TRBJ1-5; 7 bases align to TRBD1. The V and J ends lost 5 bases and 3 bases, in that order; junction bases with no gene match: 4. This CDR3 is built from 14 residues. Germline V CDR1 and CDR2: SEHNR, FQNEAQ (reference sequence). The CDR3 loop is CASSTDRDNQPQHF. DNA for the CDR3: TGTGCCAGCAGCACTGACAGGGACAATCAGCCCCAGCATTTT.

CDR3 residues: CASGGQGPYEQYF. CDR3 sequence (DNA): TGTGCCAGCGGGGGACAGGGACCCTACGAGCAGTACTTC. The V gene is TRBV2, the J gene TRBJ2-7; 9 nucleotides line up with TRBD1. From germline, CDR1 is SNHLY and CDR2 FYNNEI. J lost 2 bases, V lost 8 bases, and 4 bases had no gene match. The CDR3 loop spans 13 amino acids.

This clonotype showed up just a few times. The DNA for the CDR3 is TGTGCCAGCAGATTGAAGACAGGGGCAGAGACCCAGTACTTC. Amino acid sequence: CASRLKTGAETQYF. V and J are TRBV7-8 and TRBJ2-5; 8 nucleotides line up with TRBD1. This CDR3 has 14 residues. CDR1 SGHVS and CDR2 FQNEAQ come from the germline V gene. J lost 4 bases, V lost 6 bases, and 7 bases had no gene match.

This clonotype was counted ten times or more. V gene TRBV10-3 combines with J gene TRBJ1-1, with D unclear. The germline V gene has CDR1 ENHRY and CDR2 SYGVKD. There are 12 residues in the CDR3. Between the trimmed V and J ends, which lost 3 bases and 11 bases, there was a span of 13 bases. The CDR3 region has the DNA TGTGCCATCAGTGAACTTAGGACGGAGGCTTTCTTT. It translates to CAISELRTEAFF.

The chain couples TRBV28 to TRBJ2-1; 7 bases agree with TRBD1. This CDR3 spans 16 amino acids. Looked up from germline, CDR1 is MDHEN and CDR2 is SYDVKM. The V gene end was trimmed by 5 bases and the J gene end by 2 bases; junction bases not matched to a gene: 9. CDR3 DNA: TGTGCCAGCAGTCCCACAGGGGTTCGAACCTACAATGAGCAGTTCTTC. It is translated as CASSPTGVRTYNEQFF.

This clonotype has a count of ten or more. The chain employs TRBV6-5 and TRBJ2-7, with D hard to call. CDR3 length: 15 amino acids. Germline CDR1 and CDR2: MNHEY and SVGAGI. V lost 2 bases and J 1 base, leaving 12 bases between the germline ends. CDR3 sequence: CASSYRSARSYEQYF. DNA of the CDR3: TGTGCCAGCAGTTACAGATCTGCAAGGTCCTACGAGCAGTACTTC.

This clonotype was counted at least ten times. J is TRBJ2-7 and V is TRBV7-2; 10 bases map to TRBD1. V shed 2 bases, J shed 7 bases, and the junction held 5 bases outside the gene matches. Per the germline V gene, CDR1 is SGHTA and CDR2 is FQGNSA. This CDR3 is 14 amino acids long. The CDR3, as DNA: TGTGCCAGCAGCTTAAGACAGGGGGCTCGAGAGCAGTACTTC. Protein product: CASSLRQGAREQYF.

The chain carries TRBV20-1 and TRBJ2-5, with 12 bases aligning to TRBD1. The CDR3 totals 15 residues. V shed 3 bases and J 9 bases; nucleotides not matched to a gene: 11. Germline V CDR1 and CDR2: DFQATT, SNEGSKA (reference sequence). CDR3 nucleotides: TGCAGTGCTAGGCGGCTCCGGGACAGGGGGCGACCCCAGTACTTC. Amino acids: CSARRLRDRGRPQYF.

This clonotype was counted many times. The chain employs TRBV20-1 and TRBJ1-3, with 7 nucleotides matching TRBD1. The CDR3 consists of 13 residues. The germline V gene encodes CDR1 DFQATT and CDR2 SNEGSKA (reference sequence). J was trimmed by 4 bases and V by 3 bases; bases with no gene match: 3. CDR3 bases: TGCAGTGCTAGCAAGGGGGCAGGAAACACCATATATTTT. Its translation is CSASKGAGNTIYF.

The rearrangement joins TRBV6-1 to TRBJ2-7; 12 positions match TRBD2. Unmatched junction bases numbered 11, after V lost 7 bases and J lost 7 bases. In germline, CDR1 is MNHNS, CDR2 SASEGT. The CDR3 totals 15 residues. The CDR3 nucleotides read TGTGCCAGCAAGCGAAGACTAGCGGGGGCGGGGGAGCAGTACTTC. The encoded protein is CASKRRLAGAGEQYF.

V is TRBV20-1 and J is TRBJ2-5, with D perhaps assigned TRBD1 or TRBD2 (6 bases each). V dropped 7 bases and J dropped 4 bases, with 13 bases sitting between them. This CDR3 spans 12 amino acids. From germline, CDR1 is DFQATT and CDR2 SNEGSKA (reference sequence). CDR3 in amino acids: CSVIQGGETQYF. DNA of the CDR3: TGCAGTGTCATACAGGGAGGAGAGACCCAGTACTTC.

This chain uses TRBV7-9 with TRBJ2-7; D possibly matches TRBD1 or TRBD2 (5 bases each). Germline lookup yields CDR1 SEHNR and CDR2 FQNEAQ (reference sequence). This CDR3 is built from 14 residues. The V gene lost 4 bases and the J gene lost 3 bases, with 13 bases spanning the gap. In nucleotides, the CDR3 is TGTGCCAGCAGCTCACCGGGACGGCTCTACGAGCAGTACTTC. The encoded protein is CASSSPGRLYEQYF.